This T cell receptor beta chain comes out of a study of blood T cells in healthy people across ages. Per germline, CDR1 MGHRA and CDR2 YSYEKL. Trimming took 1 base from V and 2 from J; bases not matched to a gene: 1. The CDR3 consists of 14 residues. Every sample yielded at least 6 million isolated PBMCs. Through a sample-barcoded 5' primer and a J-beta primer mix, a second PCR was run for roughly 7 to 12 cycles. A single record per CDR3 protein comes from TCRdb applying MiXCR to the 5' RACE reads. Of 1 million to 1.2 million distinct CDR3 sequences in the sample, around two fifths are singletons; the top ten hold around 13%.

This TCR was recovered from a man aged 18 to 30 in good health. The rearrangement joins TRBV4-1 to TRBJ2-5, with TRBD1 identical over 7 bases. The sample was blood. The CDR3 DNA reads TGCGCCAGCAGCCAAGCGACAGGGCAAGAGACCCAGTACTTC. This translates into CASSQATGQETQYF.